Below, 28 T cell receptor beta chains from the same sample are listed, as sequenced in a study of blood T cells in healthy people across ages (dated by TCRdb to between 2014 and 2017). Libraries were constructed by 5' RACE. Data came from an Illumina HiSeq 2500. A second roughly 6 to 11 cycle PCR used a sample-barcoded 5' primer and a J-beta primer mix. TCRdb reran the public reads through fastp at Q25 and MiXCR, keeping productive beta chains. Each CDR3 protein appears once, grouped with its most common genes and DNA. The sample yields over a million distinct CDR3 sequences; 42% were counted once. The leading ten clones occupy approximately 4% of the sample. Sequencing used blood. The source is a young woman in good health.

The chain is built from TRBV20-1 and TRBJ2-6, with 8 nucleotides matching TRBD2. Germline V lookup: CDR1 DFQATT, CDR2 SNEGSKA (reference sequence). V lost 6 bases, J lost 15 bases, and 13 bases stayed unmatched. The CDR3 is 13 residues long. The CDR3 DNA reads TGCAGTGCCCCAGCGAAGCGGGGGTCTGACCTGACTTTC. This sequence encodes CSAPAKRGSDLTF.

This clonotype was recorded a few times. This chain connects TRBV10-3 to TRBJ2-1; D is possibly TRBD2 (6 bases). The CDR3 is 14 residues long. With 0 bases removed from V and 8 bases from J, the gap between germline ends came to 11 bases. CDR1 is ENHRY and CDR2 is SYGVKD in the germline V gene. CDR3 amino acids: CAISESTRAHEQFF. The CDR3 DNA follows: TGTGCCATCAGTGAGTCGACTAGGGCCCATGAGCAGTTCTTC.

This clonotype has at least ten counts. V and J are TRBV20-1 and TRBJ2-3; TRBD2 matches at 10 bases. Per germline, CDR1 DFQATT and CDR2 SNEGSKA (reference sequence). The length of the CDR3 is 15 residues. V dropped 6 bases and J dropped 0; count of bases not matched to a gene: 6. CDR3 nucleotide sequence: TGCAGTGCCCCCGGGACTAGCGTTAGCACAGATACGCAGTATTTT. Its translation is CSAPGTSVSTDTQYF.

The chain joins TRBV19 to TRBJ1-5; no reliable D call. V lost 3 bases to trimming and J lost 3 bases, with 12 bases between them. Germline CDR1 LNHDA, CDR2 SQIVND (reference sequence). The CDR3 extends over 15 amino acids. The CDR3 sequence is CASSMYRAVNQPQHF. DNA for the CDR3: TGTGCCAGTAGTATGTATCGGGCCGTCAATCAGCCCCAGCATTTT. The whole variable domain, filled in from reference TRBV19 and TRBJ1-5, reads DGGITQSPKYLFRKEGQNVTLSCEQNLNHDAMYWYRQDPGQGLRLIYYSQIVNDFQKGDIAEGYSVSREKKESFPLTVTSAQKNPTAFYLCASSMYRAVNQPQHFGDGTRLSIL.

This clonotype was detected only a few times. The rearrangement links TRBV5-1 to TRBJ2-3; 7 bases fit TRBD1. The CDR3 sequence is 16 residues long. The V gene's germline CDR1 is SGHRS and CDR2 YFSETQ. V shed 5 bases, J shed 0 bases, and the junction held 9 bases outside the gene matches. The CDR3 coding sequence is TGCGCCAGCAGGCCTGGGACAGCCACTAGCACAGATACGCAGTATTTT. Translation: CASRPGTATSTDTQYF.

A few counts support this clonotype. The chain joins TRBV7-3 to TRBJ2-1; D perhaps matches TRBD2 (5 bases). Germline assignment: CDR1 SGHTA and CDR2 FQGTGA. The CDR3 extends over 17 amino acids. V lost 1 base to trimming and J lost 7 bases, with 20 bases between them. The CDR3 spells CASSLKPDPSTVNEQFF. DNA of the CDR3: TGTGCCAGCAGCTTAAAACCGGACCCTAGCACGGTGAATGAGCAGTTCTTC.

CDR3 bases: TGCGCCAGCAGCCAAACGACTAGCGGGGGGCACGGGGAGCAGTACTTC. Protein: CASSQTTSGGHGEQYF. The rearrangement uses TRBV4-3 and TRBJ2-5; 13 bases agree with TRBD2. The CDR3 has 16 residues. The germline CDR1 and CDR2 sequences are LGHNA and YSLEER. Trimming removed 2 bases from V and 11 bases from J; junction bases left unmatched: 11.

The CDR3 protein is CASSEGVLGKYGYTF. CDR3 DNA: TGTGCCAGCAGTGAAGGTGTCTTGGGGAAATATGGCTACACCTTC. This sequence joins TRBV6-1 and TRBJ1-2, with D unclear. The V gene's germline CDR1 is MNHNS and CDR2 SASEGT. The CDR3 sequence is 15 residues long. V lost 1 base and J 5 bases, leaving 14 bases between the germline ends.

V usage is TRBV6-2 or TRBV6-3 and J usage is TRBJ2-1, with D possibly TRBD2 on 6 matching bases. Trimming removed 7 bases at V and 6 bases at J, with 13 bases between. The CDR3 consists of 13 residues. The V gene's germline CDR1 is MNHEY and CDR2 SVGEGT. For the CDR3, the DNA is TGTGCCAGCACGCCCCGGGGGTTCAATGAGCAGTTCTTC. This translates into CASTPRGFNEQFF.

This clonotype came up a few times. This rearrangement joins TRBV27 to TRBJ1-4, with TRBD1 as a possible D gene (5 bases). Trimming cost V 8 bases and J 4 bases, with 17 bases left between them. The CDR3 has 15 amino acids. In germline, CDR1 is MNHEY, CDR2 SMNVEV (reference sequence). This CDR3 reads CASSQGWGDNEKLFF. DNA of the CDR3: TGTGCCAGCTCTCAGGGATGGGGGGATAATGAAAAACTGTTTTTT.

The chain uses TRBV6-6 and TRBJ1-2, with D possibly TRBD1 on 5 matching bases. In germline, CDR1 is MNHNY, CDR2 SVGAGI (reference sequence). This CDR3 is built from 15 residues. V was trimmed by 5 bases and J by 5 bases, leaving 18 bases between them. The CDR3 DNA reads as TGTGCCAGCAGTGATCTGACACGTCAGGGTTATGGCTACACCTTC. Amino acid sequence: CASSDLTRQGYGYTF.

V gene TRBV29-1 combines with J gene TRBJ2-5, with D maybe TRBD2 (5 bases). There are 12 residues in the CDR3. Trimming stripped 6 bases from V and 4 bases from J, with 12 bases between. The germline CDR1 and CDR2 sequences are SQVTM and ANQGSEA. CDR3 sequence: CSVGVGVETQYF. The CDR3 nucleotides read TGCAGCGTCGGTGTCGGGGTAGAGACCCAGTACTTC.

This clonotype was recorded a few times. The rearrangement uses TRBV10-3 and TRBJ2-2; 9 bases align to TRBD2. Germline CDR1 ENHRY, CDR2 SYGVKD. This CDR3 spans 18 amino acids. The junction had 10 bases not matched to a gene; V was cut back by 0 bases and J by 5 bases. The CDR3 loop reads CAISESGASGDPTGELFF. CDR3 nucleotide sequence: TGTGCCATCAGTGAGTCGGGAGCTAGCGGGGACCCTACCGGGGAGCTGTTTTTT.

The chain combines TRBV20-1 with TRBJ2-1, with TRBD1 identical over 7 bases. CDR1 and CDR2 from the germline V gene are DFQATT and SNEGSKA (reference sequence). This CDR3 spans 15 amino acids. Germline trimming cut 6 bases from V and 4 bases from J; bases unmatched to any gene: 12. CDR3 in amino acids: CSAQAEGQPYNEQFF. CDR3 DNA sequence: TGCAGTGCCCAAGCAGAGGGACAGCCTTACAATGAGCAGTTCTTC.

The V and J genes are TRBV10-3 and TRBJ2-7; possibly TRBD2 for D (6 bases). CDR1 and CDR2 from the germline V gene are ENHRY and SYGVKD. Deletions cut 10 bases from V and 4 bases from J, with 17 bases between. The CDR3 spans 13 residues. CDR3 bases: TGTGCCACGGTGGGGGAGGTTATTTACGAGCAGTACTTC. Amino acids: CATVGEVIYEQYF.

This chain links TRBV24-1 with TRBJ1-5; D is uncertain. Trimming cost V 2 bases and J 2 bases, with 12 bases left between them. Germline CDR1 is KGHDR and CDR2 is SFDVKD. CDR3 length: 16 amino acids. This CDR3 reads CATSDSSRGGNQPQHF. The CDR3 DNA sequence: TGTGCCACCAGTGATTCCTCGCGGGGTGGCAATCAGCCCCAGCATTTT.

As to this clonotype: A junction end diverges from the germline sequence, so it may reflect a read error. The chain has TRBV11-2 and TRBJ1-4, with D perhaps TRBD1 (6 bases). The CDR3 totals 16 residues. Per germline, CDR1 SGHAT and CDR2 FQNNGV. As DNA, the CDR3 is TGTGCCAGCAGCCTGCATTCAGGGGCAACCAATGAAAAACTGTTTTTT. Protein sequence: CASSLHSGATNEKLFF. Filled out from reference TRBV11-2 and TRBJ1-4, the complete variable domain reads EAGVAQSPRYKIIEKRQSVAFWCNPISGHATLYWYQQILGQGPKLLIQFQNNGVVDDSQLPKDRFSAERLKGVDSTLKIQPAKLEDSAVYLCASSLHSGATNEKLFFGSGTQLSVL.

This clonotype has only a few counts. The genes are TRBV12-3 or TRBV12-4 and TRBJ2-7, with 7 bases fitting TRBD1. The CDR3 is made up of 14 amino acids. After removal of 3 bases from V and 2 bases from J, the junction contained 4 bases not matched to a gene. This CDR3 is CASSLNTGAYEQYF. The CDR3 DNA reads TGTGCCAGCAGTTTGAATACAGGGGCCTACGAGCAGTACTTC.

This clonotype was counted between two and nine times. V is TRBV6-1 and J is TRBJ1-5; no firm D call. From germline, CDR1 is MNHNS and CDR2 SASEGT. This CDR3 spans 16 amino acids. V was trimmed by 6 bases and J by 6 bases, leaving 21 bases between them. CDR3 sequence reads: CASSPSGVVSGQPQHF. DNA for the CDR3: TGTGCCAGCAGCCCTTCGGGTGTGGTGTCGGGTCAGCCCCAGCATTTT.

As DNA, the CDR3 is TGCAGTGCTATGAGACGACTAGCGGGAGGAAGCGAGCAGTTCTTC. Translated, it gives CSAMRRLAGGSEQFF. The chain links TRBV20-1 to TRBJ2-1; TRBD2 aligns across 13 bases. CDR1 is DFQATT and CDR2 is SNEGSKA in the germline V gene (reference sequence). The length of the CDR3 is 15 residues. The J segment lost 10 bases and the V segment lost 4 bases, leaving 10 bases of the junction unmatched.

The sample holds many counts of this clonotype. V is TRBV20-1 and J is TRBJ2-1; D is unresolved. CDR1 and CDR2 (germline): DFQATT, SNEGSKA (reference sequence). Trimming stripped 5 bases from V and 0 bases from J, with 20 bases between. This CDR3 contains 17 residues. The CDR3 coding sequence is TGCAGTGCTCTCGGGCACCATAAATCAAGCTCCTACAATGAGCAGTTCTTC. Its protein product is CSALGHHKSSSYNEQFF.

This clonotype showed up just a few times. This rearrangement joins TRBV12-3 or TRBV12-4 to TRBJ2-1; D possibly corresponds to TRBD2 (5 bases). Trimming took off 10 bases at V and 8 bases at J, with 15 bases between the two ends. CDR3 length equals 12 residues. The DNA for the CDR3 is TGTGCCACCGGGGTAAATTATGATGAGCAGTTCTTC. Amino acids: CATGVNYDEQFF.

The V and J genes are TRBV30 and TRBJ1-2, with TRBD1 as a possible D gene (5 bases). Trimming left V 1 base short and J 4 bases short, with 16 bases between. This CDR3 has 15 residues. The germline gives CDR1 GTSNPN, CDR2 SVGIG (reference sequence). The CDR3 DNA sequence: TGTGCCTGGAGTGACAGGTCGCCGGGGGGCTATGGCTACACCTTC. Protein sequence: CAWSDRSPGGYGYTF.

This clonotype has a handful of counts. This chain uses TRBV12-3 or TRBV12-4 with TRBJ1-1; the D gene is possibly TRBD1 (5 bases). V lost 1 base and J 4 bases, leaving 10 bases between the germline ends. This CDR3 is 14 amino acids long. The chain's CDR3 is CASSLVSGGTEAFF. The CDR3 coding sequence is TGTGCCAGCAGTTTAGTTAGTGGGGGCACTGAAGCTTTCTTT.

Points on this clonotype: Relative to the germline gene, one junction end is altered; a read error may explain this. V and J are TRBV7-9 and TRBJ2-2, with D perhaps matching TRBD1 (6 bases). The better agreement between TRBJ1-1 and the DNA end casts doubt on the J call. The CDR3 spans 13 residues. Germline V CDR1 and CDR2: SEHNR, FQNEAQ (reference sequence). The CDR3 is CASSFGGLTGAFF. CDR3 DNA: TGTGCCAGCAGCTTTGGGGGGCTCACTGGAGCTTTCTTT.

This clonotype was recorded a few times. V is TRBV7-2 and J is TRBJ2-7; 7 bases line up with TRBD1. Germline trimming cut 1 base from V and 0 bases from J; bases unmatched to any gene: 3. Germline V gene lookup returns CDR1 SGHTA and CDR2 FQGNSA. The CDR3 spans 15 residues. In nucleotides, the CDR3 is TGTGCCAGCAGCTTAGACAGGGGCTTCTCCTACGAGCAGTACTTC. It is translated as CASSLDRGFSYEQYF.

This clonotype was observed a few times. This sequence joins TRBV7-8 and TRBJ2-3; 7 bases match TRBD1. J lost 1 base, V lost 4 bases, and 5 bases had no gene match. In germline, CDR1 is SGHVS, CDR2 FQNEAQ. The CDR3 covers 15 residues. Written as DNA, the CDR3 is TGTGCCAGCAGCTCTACAGGGGCACGCACAGATACGCAGTATTTT. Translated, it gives CASSSTGARTDTQYF.

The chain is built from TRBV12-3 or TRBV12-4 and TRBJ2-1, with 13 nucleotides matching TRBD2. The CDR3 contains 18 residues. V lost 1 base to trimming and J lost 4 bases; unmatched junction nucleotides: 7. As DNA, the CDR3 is TGTGCCAGCAGTTTAGAATCAGGGACTAGCGGGGTTTACAATGAGCAGTTCTTC. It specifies CASSLESGTSGVYNEQFF.